The subject of this entry is one T cell receptor (beta chain). This sample is part of a study of blood T cell repertoires in COVID-19. On the study more broadly: Sites across the United States, Italy and Spain contributed samples from acute and convalescent COVID-19. T cells, B-cell-depleted T cells, or PBMCs provided the cDNA or gDNA that served as material.

This CDR3 has 13 residues. V was pared by 3 bases and J by 2 bases, with 7 bases between. Authors' data handling: Estimated nucleated cell counts came from reference gene primer amplification. Only in-frame clones appear in the TCRdb table, and some are missing; sequencing was by immunoSEQ multiplex PCR. V and J calls and clone size are given by that table; D and trimming were obtained from the DNA. The sample records tens of thousands of clones, approximately 82% being singletons. The clonotype originates from a man older than 75 with active or convalescent COVID-19. The material sequenced was peripheral blood. The rearrangement links TRBV12-3 or TRBV12-4 to TRBJ1-1; the D is unclear. The DNA for the CDR3 is TGTGCCAGCAGTTTTAACAAAAACACTGAAGCTTTCTTT. Amino acids: CASSFNKNTEAFF.